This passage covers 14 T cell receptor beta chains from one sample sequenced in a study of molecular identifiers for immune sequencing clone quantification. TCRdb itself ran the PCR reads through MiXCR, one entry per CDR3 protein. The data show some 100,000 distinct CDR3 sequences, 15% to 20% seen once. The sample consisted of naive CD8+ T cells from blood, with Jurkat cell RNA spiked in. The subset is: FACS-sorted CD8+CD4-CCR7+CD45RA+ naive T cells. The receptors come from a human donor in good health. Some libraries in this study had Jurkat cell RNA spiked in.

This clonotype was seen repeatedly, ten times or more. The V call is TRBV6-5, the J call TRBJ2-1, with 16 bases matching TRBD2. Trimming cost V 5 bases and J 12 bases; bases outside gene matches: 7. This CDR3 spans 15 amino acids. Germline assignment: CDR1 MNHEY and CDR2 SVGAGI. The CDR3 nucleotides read TGTGCCAGCAGTCAGGGACTAGCGGGAGGGCCGGGGCAGTTCTTC. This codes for CASSQGLAGGPGQFF.

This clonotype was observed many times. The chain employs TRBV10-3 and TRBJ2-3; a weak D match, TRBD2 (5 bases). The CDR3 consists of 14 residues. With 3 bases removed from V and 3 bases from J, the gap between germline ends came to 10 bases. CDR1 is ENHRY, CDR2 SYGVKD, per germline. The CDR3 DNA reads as TGTGCCATCAGTGATGGTGGGAGTACAGATACGCAGTATTTT. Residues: CAISDGGSTDTQYF.

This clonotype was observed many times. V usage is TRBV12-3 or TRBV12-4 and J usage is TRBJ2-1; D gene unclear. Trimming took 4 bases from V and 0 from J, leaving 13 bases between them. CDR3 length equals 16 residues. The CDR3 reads CASSSRHQFSYNEQFF. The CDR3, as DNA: TGTGCCAGCAGTTCCCGACACCAATTCTCCTACAATGAGCAGTTCTTC.

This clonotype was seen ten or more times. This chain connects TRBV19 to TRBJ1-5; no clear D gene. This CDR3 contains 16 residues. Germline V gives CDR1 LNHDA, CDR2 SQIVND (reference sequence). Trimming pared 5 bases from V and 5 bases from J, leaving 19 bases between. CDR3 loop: CASSHFETASHQPQHF. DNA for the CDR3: TGTGCCAGTAGTCATTTCGAGACGGCTTCGCATCAGCCCCAGCATTTT. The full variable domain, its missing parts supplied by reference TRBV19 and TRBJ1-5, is DGGITQSPKYLFRKEGQNVTLSCEQNLNHDAMYWYRQDPGQGLRLIYYSQIVNDFQKGDIAEGYSVSREKKESFPLTVTSAQKNPTAFYLCASSHFETASHQPQHFGDGTRLSIL.

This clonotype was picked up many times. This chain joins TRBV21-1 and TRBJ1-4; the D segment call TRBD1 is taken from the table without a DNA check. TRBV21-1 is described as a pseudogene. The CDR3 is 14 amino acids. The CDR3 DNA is TGTGCCAGCAGCAAAGGAGGGGGGTATGAAAAACTGTTTTTT. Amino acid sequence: CASSKGGGYEKLFF.

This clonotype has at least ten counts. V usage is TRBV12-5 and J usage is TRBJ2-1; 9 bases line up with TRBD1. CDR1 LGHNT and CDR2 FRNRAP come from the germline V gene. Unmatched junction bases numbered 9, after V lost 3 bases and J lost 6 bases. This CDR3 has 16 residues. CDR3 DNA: TGTGCTAGTGGTTTAGATTGGGACAGGGACGGCAATGAGCAGTTCTTC. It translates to CASGLDWDRDGNEQFF. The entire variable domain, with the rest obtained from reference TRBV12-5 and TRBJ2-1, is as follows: DARVTQTPRHKVTEMGQEVTMRCQPILGHNTVFWYRQTMMQGLELLAYFRNRAPLDDSGMPKDRFSAEMPDATLATLKIQPSEPRDSAVYFCASGLDWDRDGNEQFFGPGTRLTVL.

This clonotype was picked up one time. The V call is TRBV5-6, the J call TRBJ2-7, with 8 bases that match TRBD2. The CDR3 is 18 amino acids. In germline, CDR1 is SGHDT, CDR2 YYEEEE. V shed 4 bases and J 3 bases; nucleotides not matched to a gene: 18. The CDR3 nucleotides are TGTGCCAGCAGCGAAAAAGTTGGTAGCGGGGCGCTATACTACGAGCAGTACTTC. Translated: CASSEKVGSGALYYEQYF.

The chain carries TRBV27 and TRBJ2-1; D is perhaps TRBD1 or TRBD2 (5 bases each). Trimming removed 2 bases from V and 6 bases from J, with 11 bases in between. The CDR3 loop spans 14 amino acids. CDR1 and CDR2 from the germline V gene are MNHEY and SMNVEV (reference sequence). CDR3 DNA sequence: TGTGCCAGCAGTTTAGCGGCCGGGACCAATGAGCAGTTCTTC. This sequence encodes CASSLAAGTNEQFF.

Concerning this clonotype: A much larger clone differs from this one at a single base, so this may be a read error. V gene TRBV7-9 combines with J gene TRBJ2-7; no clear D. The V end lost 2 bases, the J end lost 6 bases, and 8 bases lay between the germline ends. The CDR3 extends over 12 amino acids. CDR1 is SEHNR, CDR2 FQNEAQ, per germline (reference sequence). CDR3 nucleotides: TGTGCCAGCAGCTTATTCCATCCCGAGCAGTACTTC. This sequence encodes CASSLFHPEQYF.

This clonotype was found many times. CDR3 sequence reads: CASSSPGSRGNEQFF. The DNA of the CDR3 is TGTGCCAGCAGCTCGCCGGGATCGAGGGGCAATGAGCAGTTCTTC. The chain combines TRBV5-5 with TRBJ2-1; D is tentatively TRBD1 or TRBD2 (5 bases each). Trimming took off 3 bases at V and 6 bases at J, with 16 bases between the two ends. This CDR3 has 15 amino acids. Germline CDR1 SGHKS, CDR2 YYEKEE (reference sequence).

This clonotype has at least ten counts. Here the CDR3 DNA reads TGTGCCAGCAGTTTGGGGATGCAGGGCAATCAGCCCCAGCATTTT. Translating gives CASSLGMQGNQPQHF. This sequence joins TRBV28 and TRBJ1-5, with no clear D. CDR3 length equals 15 residues. Trimming removed 3 bases at V and 2 bases at J, with 11 bases between. CDR1 is MDHEN and CDR2 is SYDVKM in the germline V gene. The whole variable domain, remainder taken from reference TRBV28 and TRBJ1-5, is DVKVTQSSRYLVKRTGEKVFLECVQDMDHENMFWYRQDPGLGLRLIYFSYDVKMKEKGDIPEGYSVSREKKERFSLILESASTNQTSMYLCASSLGMQGNQPQHFGDGTRLSIL.

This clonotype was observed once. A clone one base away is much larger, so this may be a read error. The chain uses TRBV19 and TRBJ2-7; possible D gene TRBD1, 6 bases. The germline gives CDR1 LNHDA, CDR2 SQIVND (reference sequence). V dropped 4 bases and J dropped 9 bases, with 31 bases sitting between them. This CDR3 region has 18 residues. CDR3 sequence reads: CASSTLLSQGIHAGGQYF. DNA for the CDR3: TGTGCCAGTAGTACGCTGCTGTCTCAGGGGATTCATGCGGGTGGGCAGTACTTC.

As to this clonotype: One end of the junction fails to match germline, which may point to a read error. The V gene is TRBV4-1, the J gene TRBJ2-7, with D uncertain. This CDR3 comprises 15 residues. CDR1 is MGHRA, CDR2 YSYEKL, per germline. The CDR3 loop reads CASSPGVDGSYEQYF. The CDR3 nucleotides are TGCGCCAGCAGCCCGGGCGTGGACGGGTCCTATGAGCAGTACTTC.

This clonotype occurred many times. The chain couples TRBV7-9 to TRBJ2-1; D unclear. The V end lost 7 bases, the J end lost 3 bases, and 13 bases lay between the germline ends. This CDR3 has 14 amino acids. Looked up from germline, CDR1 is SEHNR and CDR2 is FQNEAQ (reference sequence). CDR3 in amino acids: CASTNGRIYNEQFF. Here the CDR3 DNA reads TGTGCCAGCACTAACGGGCGGATCTACAATGAGCAGTTCTTC.